A single count supports the clone carrying this TCR beta chain. This entry comes from a study of graft-versus-host responses after intestinal transplantation. V was pared by 7 bases and J by 1 base, with 11 bases of the junction left unmatched. Germline V gives CDR1 MNHNY, CDR2 SVGAGI (reference sequence). This CDR3 spans 16 amino acids. Method: immunoSEQ multiplex PCR; TCRdb's copy keeps in-frame clones and lacks some. This repertoire shows approximately 28,000 clones, 90% to 95% found once; its top ten account for under 0.9%. Material: PBMCs, obtained about 70 days after intestinal transplant. The source is a human patient who received an intestinal transplant, so some T cells may come from the graft donor. The chain has TRBV6-6 and TRBJ2-5; 8 nucleotides line up with TRBD2. For the CDR3, the DNA is TGTGCCAGCACCTTAAGTCGACTAGCGAGCCAAGAGACCCAGTACTTC. The encoded protein is CASTLSRLASQETQYF.